The sequence of this TCR beta chain was determined in a study of long-term antiretroviral therapy in people with HIV (dated by TCRdb to the early 2020s). Notes on the research overall: The earliest samples were collected about a decade before the 2015 WHO recommendation for immediate ART, when ART was typically delayed until CD4 counts fell. A retrospective serial study tested whether ART initiation and durable HIV suppression were associated with changes in peripheral blood TRB repertoire composition and diversity. The cohort contributed over 150 cryopreserved PBMC samples from 30 adults with confirmed HIV infection, collected serially over a mean of approximately 6 years (range 1-12). Of the roughly 30 participants with HIV, approximately 11 were female. No cross-contamination during QIAcube processing was shown when test extractions of a monoclonal T-cell line were performed alongside fewer than 35 polyclonal samples. The paper as a whole reports these results and caveats: Starting ART was linked to a significant rise in TRB diversity, yet even after long-term ART the diversity remained significantly lower than in transplant donor controls. HIV repertoires had narrower CDR3 length ranges than controls, and the network structure suggested an antigen-experienced repertoire that shifted only slightly toward naive after ART. No data were available on ART adherence, viral resistance or therapy changes, limiting inferences about post-ART repertoire changes. Unsorted PBMC were profiled instead of sorted CD4+ and CD8+ T cells because pre-ART samples had limited cell numbers. Samples dated from the mid-2000s to the late 2010s, and the ART regimens used may be less effective than current ones. The repertoire was dominated across all time points by expanded TRB clones identified before ART initiation, although this dominance was seen to fluctuate and to decrease in many PLHIV after ART. Because PBMC availability was limited, only the TCR beta chain was sequenced, with no alpha chain pairing.

To be included, a participant needed at least one PBMC sample from before ART initiation plus at least two post-ART samples. Treatment was received in the United States of America by all participants with HIV. Before DNA extraction, cryopreserved samples of roughly 0.9-11 million PBMC were thawed and washed. At the time of the earliest PBMC sample, participants with HIV were aged between roughly 20 and 54 years. Per participant, PBMC samples came from 1-4 timepoints prior to ART initiation and 2-8 timepoints following ART initiation, for a median of 7 samples. For every participant, serial HIV viral load, CD4+ T-cell count, ART history and demographic data were obtained. A Qiagen kit on a QIAcube was used to extract genomic DNA from unsorted PBMC, with samples processed in batches of 12. To note about this clone: Its target antigen remains unknown. One end of the junction is discordant with germline, which a read error may explain.

The CDR3 sequence holds 15 residues, the cysteine and phenylalanine included. Just the 45-base CDR3 DNA is kept, in frame starting at base 1. The germline V gene supplies CDR1 SGHTA and CDR2 FQGNSA. The immunoSEQ hsTCRB v3.0 assay was used at survey level resolution to sequence the TRB variable region. A depth of about 35,000-55,000 T-cell genomes per sample was targeted for TRB sequencing. Pooled TRB libraries were sequenced on an Illumina MiSeq with a v3 150-cycle kit. For the original study's pipeline: Analysis of repertoires was carried out in R inside a reproducible Nextflow workflow spanning QC, data transformation and analysis. LymphoSeq2, an R package for exploring AIRR-Seq data, was used to implement the custom analyses. After excluding a handful of samples that yielded fewer than 5000 total TRB sequences, roughly 190 HIV repertoires remained for analysis. Among the 180 to 200 retained HIV repertoires, 59 were collected before ART initiation and more than 120 after ART initiation. Repertoires were downsampled to 5000 TRB nucleotide sequences, with summary statistics averaged over 100 downsampling iterations. TRB sequences were retained for analysis only if CDR3 regions of at least seven amino acids were present. Diversity was assessed using a clonality score derived from Shannon entropy and using the Gini coefficient. In the repertoire networks, any two of the top 5000 CDR3 amino acid sequences were linked whenever the two sequences differed by an edit distance of one. For TRB CDR3 amino acid sequences, antigen specificity groups and MHC restriction were predicted with GLIPH2. To flag known CMV, EBV, HIV or tissue antigen associations, CDR3 amino acid sequences were matched against VDJdb and McPAS-TCR. Pre-ART, post-ART and control groups were compared with Wilcoxon signed-rank tests and Holm-Bonferroni correction. TCRdb took over this immuneACCESS table, retaining in-frame rearrangements with V and J assigned. Such tables are incomplete; in checked studies, under half of the missing clones stem from an unresolved V gene, and the remainder is unexplained. V, J and clone size were drawn from that table, and D and trimming were deduced from the DNA. This sample has more than 15,000 clones in its table, and about 77% of those were observed once. The ten largest clonotypes hold roughly 8% of the sample.

This TCR was recovered from a woman aged 40 to 50 with HIV. Sequencing used unsorted PBMCs, obtained at the start of antiretroviral therapy, before treatment. The sequence joins TRBV7-2 to TRBJ1-1; tentative D gene TRBD1, with 5 bases matching. The nucleotide sequence reads as follows: TGTGCCAGCAGCTCTATAGGGGCTGGGAACGCTGAAGCTTTCTTT. Translated, this is CASSSIGAGNAEAFF. Reference TRBV7-2 and TRBJ1-1 genes cover what lies past the CDR3, so the full variable domain is GAGVSQSPSNKVTEKGKDVELRCDPISGHTALYWYRQSLGQGLEFLIYFQGNSAPDKSGLPSDRFSAERTGGSVSTLTIQRTQQEDSAVYLCASSSIGAGNAEAFFGQGTRLTVV.